Presented here are 2 T cell receptor beta chains from one specimen sequenced in a study of blood T cell repertoires in COVID-19. Assay: immunoSEQ multiplex PCR; the TCRdb copy retains only in-frame clones and omits some. The repertoire consists of a few hundred thousand clones, with around 82% occurring once and the leading ten covering 2.5% to 3.5%. Sequenced material: peripheral blood. The receptors shown here come from a man between 45 and 60 years old with active or convalescent COVID-19.

This clone was counted between two and nine times. The genes are TRBV20-1 and TRBJ1-1, with D uncertain. The CDR3 is 14 amino acids. In germline, CDR1 is DFQATT, CDR2 SNEGSKA (reference sequence). Trimming cost V 3 bases and J 1 base, with 12 bases left between them. For the CDR3, the DNA is TGCAGTGCTAGTGTAGTCGCGTCGAACACTGAAGCTTTCTTT. It yields the protein CSASVVASNTEAFF.

This chain links TRBV5-1 with TRBJ2-1, with 9 bases matching TRBD2. The CDR3 is 17 amino acids. J was trimmed by 4 bases and V by 5 bases; bases with no gene match: 13. The germline CDR1 and CDR2 sequences are SGHRS and YFSETQ. The CDR3 region is CASSPRDSGRTYNEQFF. As DNA, the CDR3 is TGCGCCAGCAGTCCCCGGGATAGCGGGAGAACGTACAATGAGCAGTTCTTC.